A single sample gave rise to the 14 T cell receptor beta chains below, sequenced in a study of blood T cell repertoires in COVID-19. Profiled with immunoSEQ multiplex PCR; TCRdb holds only in-frame clones, not every one. The repertoire has roughly 390,000 clones, around 87% of them found once; the top ten carry 8% to 13%. The material sequenced was peripheral blood. The source is a woman in her 30s with COVID-19, enrolled during active disease.

The chain has TRBV28 and TRBJ1-5; 7 bases fit TRBD1. CDR3 length: 16 residues. The V segment lost 5 bases and the J segment 5 bases; nucleotides outside the gene matches: 12. The V gene's germline CDR1 is MDHEN and CDR2 SYDVKM. The CDR3: CASSGLGTVADQPQHF. The DNA of the CDR3 is TGTGCCAGCAGTGGACTCGGGACAGTTGCGGATCAGCCCCAGCATTTT.

V usage is TRBV30 and J usage is TRBJ1-1, with D unresolved. Trimming removed 0 bases at V and 2 bases at J, with 7 bases between. The CDR3 extends over 13 amino acids. CDR1 is GTSNPN, CDR2 SVGIG, per germline (reference sequence). The CDR3 nucleotides read TGTGCCTGGAGTGTAGACATTAACACTGAAGCTTTCTTT. This sequence encodes CAWSVDINTEAFF.

This clone showed up just once. V usage is TRBV27 and J usage is TRBJ1-5, with D tentatively TRBD1 (5 bases). Germline CDR1 and CDR2: MNHEY and SMNVEV (reference sequence). Trimming pared 0 bases from V and 6 bases from J, leaving 12 bases between. The CDR3 totals 15 residues. In DNA form, the CDR3 reads TGTGCCAGCAGTTTATCGTCAGGGTGGGGTCAGCCCCAGCATTTT. Encoded protein: CASSLSSGWGQPQHF.

The V gene is TRBV9, the J gene TRBJ1-3; D gene ambiguous. Germline V gene sequence: CDR1 SGDLS, CDR2 YYNGEE. V was trimmed by 4 bases and J by 0 bases, leaving 8 bases between them. The CDR3 length is 14 residues. This CDR3 reads CASSQHDSGNTIYF. In nucleotides, the CDR3 is TGTGCCAGCAGCCAACATGACTCTGGAAACACCATATATTTT.

The chain uses TRBV28 and TRBJ1-4; D unclear. CDR1 is MDHEN, CDR2 SYDVKM, per germline. Trimming took 4 bases from V and 6 from J, leaving 18 bases between them. The CDR3 extends over 16 amino acids. CDR3 nucleotide sequence: TGTGCCAGCAGTTCCCCGGTAGGCAGAGGAGATGAAAAACTGTTTTTT. Translation gives CASSSPVGRGDEKLFF.

The chain joins TRBV28 to TRBJ2-5; D gene unclear. The CDR3 extends over 13 amino acids. The V gene lost 9 bases and the J gene lost 5 bases, with 16 bases spanning the gap. Germline assignment: CDR1 MDHEN and CDR2 SYDVKM. CDR3 in DNA: TGTGCCAGTAGAGGCCCCATTGGGGAGACCCAGTACTTC. This sequence encodes CASRGPIGETQYF.

The chain employs TRBV27 and TRBJ1-2; 7 bases line up with TRBD1. Per the germline V gene, CDR1 is MNHEY and CDR2 is SMNVEV (reference sequence). This CDR3 spans 13 amino acids. V dropped 4 bases and J dropped 3; count of bases not matched to a gene: 2. CDR3 nucleotide sequence: TGTGCCAGCAGTTCGACAGGGCACTATGGCTACACCTTC. This gives the protein CASSSTGHYGYTF.

The chain has TRBV5-1 and TRBJ2-7; weak D call: TRBD2 (7 bases). The CDR3 covers 14 residues. Germline V gene sequence: CDR1 SGHRS, CDR2 YFSETQ. V was trimmed by 4 bases and J by 3 bases, leaving 14 bases between them. The CDR3 is CASSSRGGLYEQYF. The CDR3 region has the DNA TGCGCCAGCAGCAGCCGCGGGGGCCTCTACGAGCAGTACTTC.

The chain employs TRBV10-1 and TRBJ2-7; D uncertain. CDR3 length: 13 amino acids. Germline V gene lookup returns CDR1 WNHNN and CDR2 SYGVQD (reference sequence). V was pared by 5 bases and J by 3 bases, with 11 bases between. Here the CDR3 reads CASSPTLNYEQYF. The CDR3 coding sequence is TGCGCCAGCAGTCCAACTTTGAACTACGAGCAGTACTTC.

This clone was seen more than once but under ten times. This rearrangement joins TRBV4-2 to TRBJ1-2; D is perhaps TRBD1 (5 bases). V dropped 3 bases and J dropped 3 bases, with 11 bases sitting between them. The germline V gene has CDR1 LGHNA and CDR2 YNFKEQ. CDR3 length: 14 residues. The DNA for the CDR3 is TGTGCCAGCAGCCAGAGGGGAGGGGACTATGGCTACACCTTC. It yields the protein CASSQRGGDYGYTF.

This clone was observed once. The rearrangement joins TRBV6-5 to TRBJ1-2; 9 nucleotides line up with TRBD1. Germline V gene sequence: CDR1 MNHEY, CDR2 SVGAGI. The CDR3 sequence is 14 residues long. V dropped 5 bases and J dropped 1; count of bases not matched to a gene: 2. The CDR3 nucleotides read TGTGCCAGCAGTCCGGACAGGGGTAACTATGGCTACACCTTC. Residues: CASSPDRGNYGYTF.

The chain employs TRBV6-2 or TRBV6-3 and TRBJ1-5, with no clear D. The CDR3 is made up of 18 amino acids. V shed 0 bases and J shed 2 bases, with 17 bases lying between them. Germline V gives CDR1 MNHEY, CDR2 SVGEGT. CDR3 sequence (DNA): TGTGCCAGCAGTTACTCGGGCAGTGGCCTCGGTGGCAATCAGCCCCAGCATTTT. This codes for CASSYSGSGLGGNQPQHF.

This clone occurred many times. J is TRBJ1-2 and V is TRBV5-1; the D gene is possibly TRBD1 (5 bases). V lost 4 bases and J lost 1, with 8 bases in between. This CDR3 has 13 amino acids. The germline gives CDR1 SGHRS, CDR2 YFSETQ. The CDR3 sequence: CASSVGVNYGYTF. CDR3 DNA: TGCGCCAGCAGCGTAGGGGTTAACTATGGCTACACCTTC.

The genes are TRBV28 and TRBJ2-5, with 10 bases fitting TRBD2. This CDR3 is built from 15 residues. V was clipped by 3 bases and J by 2 bases; unmatched bases: 3. Germline V gives CDR1 MDHEN, CDR2 SYDVKM. The CDR3 here is CASSFQAGGQETQYF. In DNA form, the CDR3 reads TGTGCCAGCAGTTTCCAAGCGGGGGGGCAAGAGACCCAGTACTTC.